This T cell receptor beta chain appears in the sequencing data of a study of cytomegalovirus exposure and HLA in healthy donors. Germline CDR1 and CDR2: LNHDA and SQIVND (reference sequence). The CDR3 loop spans 12 amino acids. Germline trimming cut 6 bases from V and 5 bases from J; bases unmatched to any gene: 3. Only in-frame clones appear in the TCRdb table, and some are missing; sequencing was by immunoSEQ multiplex PCR. There are more than 250,000 clones in the sample; roughly 87% occur only once, and 0.95% to 1.5% lies in the top ten. This clone came up a few times. Sample: PBMCs. V is TRBV19 and J is TRBJ1-1; TRBD1 matches at 7 bases. The origin of this receptor is a woman aged 30 to 39 in good health and CMV-seropositive. The CDR3 DNA reads TGTGCCAGTAGACTGACAGGGACTGAAGCTTTCTTT. This gives the protein CASRLTGTEAFF.